This T cell receptor beta chain was found in a study of early T cells in non-severe SARS-CoV-2 infection. Turning to the study itself: Chains from this unsorted whole-blood bulk RNA could not be paired. Broader study findings: Matches to VDJdb favored anti-spike CD8 responses and missed private and CD4 specificities.

The TCR library protocol attached unique molecular identifiers to the individual cDNA molecules. TCRdb reanalysed the 5' RACE reads using MiXCR and keeps one entry per CDR3 protein. The sample carries tens of thousands of distinct CDR3 sequences, under 14% recorded once. This clonotype has a handful of counts. No antigen is known for it. Germline assignment: CDR1 LNHDA and CDR2 SQIVND (reference sequence). The CDR3 extends over 13 amino acids. Trimming took 3 bases from V and 6 from J, leaving 9 bases between them. Material for sequencing was whole blood. This TCR came from an adult who was a healthcare worker with PCR-confirmed SARS-CoV-2 infection or an uninfected control (not recorded which). The chain links TRBV19 to TRBJ1-5, with D uncertain. DNA of the CDR3: TGTGCCAGTAGTATGACCTACTCTCAGCCCCAGCATTTT. Amino acids: CASSMTYSQPQHF. Complete variable domain (other parts from reference TRBV19 and TRBJ1-5): DGGITQSPKYLFRKEGQNVTLSCEQNLNHDAMYWYRQDPGQGLRLIYYSQIVNDFQKGDIAEGYSVSREKKESFPLTVTSAQKNPTAFYLCASSMTYSQPQHFGDGTRLSIL.